The subject of this entry is one T cell receptor beta chain. Its matching antigen is unknown. CDR1 is SGHKS and CDR2 is YYEKEE in the germline V gene (reference sequence). The CDR3 length is 17 residues. Between the trimmed V and J ends, which lost 2 bases and 1 base, there was a span of 18 bases. Method: immunoSEQ multiplex PCR; TCRdb's copy keeps in-frame clones and lacks some. The sample yields about 100,000 clones, 85% to 95% seen once. The data are from a study of OX40 agonist ivuxolimab in advanced cancers. Notes on the study in general: Mean expanded clone counts were higher in CD8+ than CD4+ T cells.

The clonotype comes from an adult with an advanced solid tumor such as melanoma, head and neck, liver or kidney cancer. The chain uses TRBV5-5 and TRBJ1-1, with a weak D call TRBD1 (6 bases). The sequencing here drew on CD4+ or CD8+ T cells sorted from blood, taken in a trial of the OX40 agonist ivuxolimab. Written as DNA, the CDR3 is TGTGCCAGCAGCTTTTGGGACCATCAGGGGAAGAACACTGAAGCTTTCTTT. It encodes CASSFWDHQGKNTEAFF.